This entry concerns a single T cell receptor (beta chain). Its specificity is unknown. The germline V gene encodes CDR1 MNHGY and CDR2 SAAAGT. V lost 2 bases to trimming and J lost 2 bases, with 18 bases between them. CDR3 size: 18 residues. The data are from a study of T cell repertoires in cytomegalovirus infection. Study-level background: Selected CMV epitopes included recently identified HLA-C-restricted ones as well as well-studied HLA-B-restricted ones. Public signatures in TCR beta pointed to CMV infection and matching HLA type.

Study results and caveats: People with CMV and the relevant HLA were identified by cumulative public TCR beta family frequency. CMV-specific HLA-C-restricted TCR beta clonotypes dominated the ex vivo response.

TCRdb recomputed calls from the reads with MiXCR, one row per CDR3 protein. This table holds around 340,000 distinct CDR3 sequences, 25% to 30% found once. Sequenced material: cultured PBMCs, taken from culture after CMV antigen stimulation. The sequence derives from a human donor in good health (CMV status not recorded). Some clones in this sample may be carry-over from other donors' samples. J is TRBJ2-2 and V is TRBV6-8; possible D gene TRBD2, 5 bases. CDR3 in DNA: TGTGCCAGCAGTTACGGGAGAGGTTCGGGGTTAAACACCGGGGAGCTGTTTTTT. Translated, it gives CASSYGRGSGLNTGELFF.